A selection of T cell receptor beta chains follows, all from one sample in a study of cytomegalovirus exposure and HLA in healthy donors. Libraries were prepared by immunoSEQ multiplex PCR; TCRdb keeps only in-frame clonotypes and omits some of them. This sample has about 120,000 clones; roughly 80% occur once, and the top ten carry roughly 2.5%. Sample: PBMCs. The source is a woman aged 40 to 50 in good health and CMV-seropositive. Both conserved end residues are part of each CDR3. The order of the fields is V gene, clone size, J gene, D gene, CDR3 protein, CDR3 DNA. The D gene is left open where the match is weak. Where a row states a size, it is once, few, many or the class of an expanded clone; other rows omit it.

V gene: TRBV18; clone size: .; J gene: TRBJ2-2; D gene: .; CDR3 protein: CASSLLPPLANTGELFF; CDR3 DNA: TGTGCCAGCTCACTTCTTCCGCCCCTCGCGAATACCGGGGAGCTGTTTTTT
V gene: TRBV11-3; clone size: .; J gene: TRBJ2-2; D gene: TRBD2; CDR3 protein: CASSSGLAGGKAGELFF; CDR3 DNA: TGTGCCAGCAGCTCAGGACTAGCGGGAGGGAAAGCCGGGGAGCTGTTTTTT
V gene: TRBV2; clone size: .; J gene: TRBJ1-3; D gene: .; CDR3 protein: CASSVPGVGNTIYF; CDR3 DNA: TGTGCCAGCAGTGTCCCAGGGGTAGGAAACACCATATATTTT
V gene: TRBV27; clone size: once; J gene: TRBJ2-1; D gene: TRBD2; CDR3 protein: CASSPIAGTSGNNEQFF; CDR3 DNA: TGTGCCAGCAGTCCTATTGCCGGGACTAGCGGCAACAATGAGCAGTTCTTC
V gene: TRBV4-2; clone size: .; J gene: TRBJ2-2; D gene: TRBD2; CDR3 protein: CASSQDSGGAGELFF; CDR3 DNA: TGTGCCAGCAGCCAAGATAGCGGGGGGGCCGGGGAGCTGTTTTTT
V gene: TRBV27; clone size: .; J gene: TRBJ1-4; D gene: .; CDR3 protein: CASSLIRGAQGEKLFF; CDR3 DNA: TGTGCCAGCAGTTTAATTCGGGGGGCGCAAGGGGAAAAACTGTTTTTT
V gene: TRBV29-1; clone size: once; J gene: TRBJ2-1; D gene: TRBD2; CDR3 protein: CSVAGTSGPGEQFF; CDR3 DNA: TGCAGCGTCGCCGGGACTAGCGGACCCGGTGAGCAGTTCTTC
V gene: TRBV5-1; clone size: few; J gene: TRBJ1-1; D gene: .; CDR3 protein: CASSLDGGGNTEAFF; CDR3 DNA: TGCGCCAGCAGCTTGGACGGCGGGGGGAACACTGAAGCTTTCTTT
V gene: TRBV13; clone size: few; J gene: TRBJ2-2; D gene: .; CDR3 protein: CASSFMRGELFF; CDR3 DNA: TGTGCCAGCAGTTTCATGAGAGGGGAGCTGTTTTTT
V gene: TRBV6-1; clone size: .; J gene: TRBJ1-6; D gene: TRBD1; CDR3 protein: CASGGDRVSSPLHF; CDR3 DNA: TGTGCCAGCGGGGGAGACAGGGTTTCCTCACCCCTCCACTTT
V gene: TRBV18; clone size: once; J gene: TRBJ1-3; D gene: .; CDR3 protein: CASSRLESSGNTIYF; CDR3 DNA: TGTGCCAGCTCACGCCTGGAGAGCTCTGGAAACACCATATATTTT
V gene: TRBV6-5; clone size: .; J gene: TRBJ1-3; D gene: .; CDR3 protein: CASGGRGGANTIYF; CDR3 DNA: TGTGCCAGCGGGGGGAGGGGGGGCGCGAACACCATATATTTT
V gene: TRBV20-1; clone size: few; J gene: TRBJ2-5; D gene: .; CDR3 protein: CSARLQETQYF; CDR3 DNA: TGCAGTGCTAGACTACAAGAGACCCAGTACTTC
V gene: TRBV15; clone size: .; J gene: TRBJ1-2; D gene: .; CDR3 protein: CATSRPLDGYTF; CDR3 DNA: TGTGCCACCAGCAGACCCCTAGATGGCTACACCTTC
V gene: TRBV4-3; clone size: once; J gene: TRBJ2-3; D gene: .; CDR3 protein: CASSQGTDRRVDTQYF; CDR3 DNA: TGCGCCAGCAGCCAAGGGACCGACCGCAGGGTAGATACGCAGTATTTT
V gene: TRBV13; clone size: .; J gene: TRBJ2-1; D gene: TRBD2; CDR3 protein: CASSRGGLAGTSGDNEQFF; CDR3 DNA: TGTGCCAGCAGCCGGGGGGGACTAGCGGGGACCTCGGGGGACAATGAGCAGTTCTTC
V gene: TRBV5-1; clone size: .; J gene: TRBJ2-3; D gene: TRBD2; CDR3 protein: CASSFFAGGAADTQYF; CDR3 DNA: TGCGCCAGCAGTTTCTTCGCGGGAGGGGCGGCAGATACGCAGTATTTT
V gene: TRBV4-2; clone size: .; J gene: TRBJ2-3; D gene: .; CDR3 protein: CASSQEAIAADTQYF; CDR3 DNA: TGTGCCAGCAGCCAAGAGGCAATAGCGGCAGATACGCAGTATTTT
V gene: TRBV6-5; clone size: .; J gene: TRBJ2-7; D gene: TRBD2; CDR3 protein: CASRYGTSGSYEQYF; CDR3 DNA: TGTGCCAGCAGATATGGGACTAGCGGAAGCTACGAGCAGTACTTC
V gene: TRBV13; clone size: .; J gene: TRBJ1-2; D gene: TRBD1; CDR3 protein: CASRSIERDRVGGYTF; CDR3 DNA: TGTGCCAGCAGGTCTATCGAACGGGACAGGGTGGGTGGCTACACCTTC
V gene: TRBV10-2; clone size: .; J gene: TRBJ1-5; D gene: .; CDR3 protein: CASSESRQGNQPQHF; CDR3 DNA: TGCGCCAGCAGTGAGTCGCGTCAGGGGAATCAGCCCCAGCATTTT
V gene: TRBV13; clone size: .; J gene: TRBJ2-7; D gene: TRBD1; CDR3 protein: CASSTLSGTGVNEQYF; CDR3 DNA: TGTGCCAGCAGCACCCTTTCCGGGACAGGGGTTAATGAGCAGTACTTC
V gene: TRBV19; clone size: once; J gene: TRBJ1-3; D gene: TRBD1; CDR3 protein: CASSIKGAGWNTIYF; CDR3 DNA: TGTGCCAGTAGTATAAAGGGGGCAGGATGGAACACCATATATTTT
V gene: TRBV19; clone size: .; J gene: TRBJ2-1; D gene: .; CDR3 protein: CASDKKQGGPGNEQFF; CDR3 DNA: TGTGCCAGCGACAAGAAACAGGGGGGGCCGGGCAATGAGCAGTTCTTC
V gene: TRBV15; clone size: .; J gene: TRBJ2-2; D gene: .; CDR3 protein: CATSRDRVAGELFF; CDR3 DNA: TGTGCCACCAGCAGAGACAGGGTAGCCGGGGAGCTGTTTTTT
V gene: TRBV9; clone size: .; J gene: TRBJ2-6; D gene: .; CDR3 protein: CASSIYSGANVLTF; CDR3 DNA: TGTGCCAGCAGCATTTACTCTGGGGCCAACGTCCTGACTTTC
V gene: TRBV11-2; clone size: .; J gene: TRBJ2-3; D gene: .; CDR3 protein: CASRSNWGADTQYF; CDR3 DNA: TGTGCCAGCAGGTCCAACTGGGGCGCAGATACGCAGTATTTT
V gene: TRBV10-3; clone size: .; J gene: TRBJ2-1; D gene: TRBD2; CDR3 protein: CAISVGGGMGNEQFF; CDR3 DNA: TGTGCCATCAGTGTCGGCGGGGGGATGGGCAATGAGCAGTTCTTC
V gene: TRBV16; clone size: .; J gene: TRBJ1-2; D gene: .; CDR3 protein: CASSHTNQGSYGYTF; CDR3 DNA: TGTGCCAGCAGCCACACCAATCAGGGGAGCTATGGCTACACCTTC
V gene: TRBV6-1; clone size: once; J gene: TRBJ1-1; D gene: TRBD1; CDR3 protein: CASSESDRAAFF; CDR3 DNA: TGTGCCAGCAGTGAGAGTGACAGGGCAGCTTTCTTT
V gene: TRBV7-2; clone size: .; J gene: TRBJ2-5; D gene: TRBD2; CDR3 protein: CASSLIRGGGQETQYF; CDR3 DNA: TGTGCCAGCAGCTTAATACGGGGGGGCGGTCAAGAGACCCAGTACTTC
V gene: TRBV1; clone size: .; J gene: TRBJ1-3; D gene: .; CDR3 protein: CTSSQNLMGGGNTIYF; CDR3 DNA: TGCACCAGCAGCCAGAATTTGATGGGAGGCGGAAACACCATATATTTT
V gene: TRBV7-3; clone size: .; J gene: TRBJ2-3; D gene: TRBD2; CDR3 protein: CASSLNSGAAGGDTQYF; CDR3 DNA: TGTGCCAGCAGCTTAAATTCCGGAGCTGCGGGGGGTGATACGCAGTATTTT
V gene: TRBV18; clone size: .; J gene: TRBJ2-7; D gene: .; CDR3 protein: CASSPDTTYEQYF; CDR3 DNA: TGTGCCAGCTCACCGGACACAACCTACGAGCAGTACTTC
V gene: TRBV2; clone size: .; J gene: TRBJ2-1; D gene: TRBD2; CDR3 protein: CASSILAKEQFF; CDR3 DNA: TGTGCCAGCAGTATACTAGCGAAAGAGCAGTTCTTC
V gene: TRBV7-9; clone size: .; J gene: TRBJ2-1; D gene: TRBD2; CDR3 protein: CASSSGLAGSYNEQFF; CDR3 DNA: TGTGCCAGCAGCTCGGGACTAGCGGGATCCTACAATGAGCAGTTCTTC
V gene: TRBV9; clone size: .; J gene: TRBJ2-5; D gene: .; CDR3 protein: CASSVMGGAQETQYF; CDR3 DNA: TGTGCCAGCAGCGTAATGGGGGGGGCCCAAGAGACCCAGTACTTC
V gene: TRBV5-6; clone size: .; J gene: TRBJ1-4; D gene: .; CDR3 protein: CASSLDSYNPATNEKLFF; CDR3 DNA: TGTGCCAGCAGCTTGGACAGCTACAACCCTGCAACTAATGAAAAACTGTTTTTT
V gene: TRBV5-4; clone size: few; J gene: TRBJ2-2; D gene: TRBD1; CDR3 protein: CASRRTGTNTGELFF; CDR3 DNA: TGTGCCAGCAGACGGACAGGGACGAACACCGGGGAGCTGTTTTTT
V gene: TRBV7-3; clone size: .; J gene: TRBJ2-1; D gene: .; CDR3 protein: CASSLLAYNEQFF; CDR3 DNA: TGTGCCAGCAGCTTGCTAGCGTACAATGAGCAGTTCTTC
V gene: TRBV7-9; clone size: .; J gene: TRBJ2-5; D gene: TRBD1; CDR3 protein: CASSFRSGQGGETQYF; CDR3 DNA: TGTGCCAGCAGCTTCAGGTCCGGACAGGGCGGGGAGACCCAGTACTTC
V gene: TRBV4-2; clone size: .; J gene: TRBJ1-6; D gene: TRBD1; CDR3 protein: CASSQDPPGGSYNSPLHF; CDR3 DNA: TGTGCCAGCAGCCAAGATCCACCAGGGGGGTCCTATAATTCACCCCTCCACTTT
V gene: TRBV14; clone size: .; J gene: TRBJ1-2; D gene: .; CDR3 protein: CASSEQGYGYTF; CDR3 DNA: TGTGCCAGCAGCGAACAGGGCTATGGCTACACCTTC
V gene: TRBV5-1; clone size: .; J gene: TRBJ1-4; D gene: .; CDR3 protein: CASSLGAGVNEKLFF; CDR3 DNA: TGCGCCAGCAGCTTGGGGGCAGGTGTTAATGAAAAACTGTTTTTT
V gene: TRBV4-3; clone size: .; J gene: TRBJ2-1; D gene: TRBD1; CDR3 protein: CASSQDSRGQGLNNEQFF; CDR3 DNA: TGCGCCAGCAGCCAAGATAGCCGGGGACAGGGACTTAACAATGAGCAGTTCTTC
V gene: TRBV29-1; clone size: .; J gene: TRBJ2-1; D gene: TRBD2; CDR3 protein: CSASGAGGNEQFF; CDR3 DNA: TGCAGCGCCTCCGGGGCGGGGGGCAATGAGCAGTTCTTC
V gene: TRBV2; clone size: .; J gene: TRBJ1-1; D gene: .; CDR3 protein: CASSDQGLMNTEAFF; CDR3 DNA: TGTGCCAGCAGTGATCAGGGTTTAATGAACACTGAAGCTTTCTTT